This TCR beta chain was retrieved from a study of blood T cell repertoires in COVID-19. The CDR3 spans 14 residues. Germline assignment: CDR1 GTSNPN and CDR2 SVGIG (reference sequence). The V end lost 4 bases, the J end lost 9 bases, and 18 bases lay between the germline ends. Sequencing was performed with immunoSEQ multiplex PCR; in TCRdb, only in-frame clones are kept and a portion is missing. The sample yields some 670,000 clones, approximately 90% seen once. Sequenced input: peripheral blood. This receptor was identified in a woman younger than 30 with acute or convalescent COVID-19. The V call is TRBV30, the J call TRBJ1-4; D may be TRBD1 (5 bases). CDR3 sequence: CAWKGWRGSQKLFF. For the CDR3, the DNA is TGTGCCTGGAAAGGCTGGAGGGGAAGTCAAAAACTGTTTTTT. The full variable domain, completed using reference TRBV30 and TRBJ1-4, is SQTIHQWPATLVQPVGSPLSLECTVEGTSNPNLYWYRQAAGRGLQLLFYSVGIGQISSEVPQNLSASRPQDRQFILSSKKLLLSDSGFYLCAWKGWRGSQKLFFGSGTQLSVL.